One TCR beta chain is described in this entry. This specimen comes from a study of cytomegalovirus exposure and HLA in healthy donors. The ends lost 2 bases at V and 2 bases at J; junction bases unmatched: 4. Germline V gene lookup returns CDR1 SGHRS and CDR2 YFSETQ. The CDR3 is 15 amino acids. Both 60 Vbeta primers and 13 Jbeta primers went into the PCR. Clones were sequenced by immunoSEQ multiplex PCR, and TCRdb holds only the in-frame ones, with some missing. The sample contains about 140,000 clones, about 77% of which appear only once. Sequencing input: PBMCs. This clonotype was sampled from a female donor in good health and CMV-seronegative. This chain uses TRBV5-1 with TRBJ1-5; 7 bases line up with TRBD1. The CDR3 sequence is CASSLRTGGNQPQHF. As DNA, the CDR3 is TGCGCCAGCAGCTTACGGACAGGAGGCAATCAGCCCCAGCATTTT.